This T cell receptor (beta chain) was sequenced in a study of OX40 agonist ivuxolimab in advanced cancers. Background on the study: Six ivuxolimab dose levels, 0.01 to 10 mg/kg, were given intravenously every 2 weeks. Broader study findings: In the 0.1 to 3.0 mg/kg range, CD4+ and CD8+ blood T cells had expanded clonally by week 6.

The CDR3 covers 18 residues. V shed 5 bases and J shed 5 bases, with 24 bases lying between them. Germline CDR1 is LNHDA and CDR2 is SQIVND (reference sequence). The method was immunoSEQ multiplex PCR; TCRdb's version includes in-frame clones alone and lacks a portion of them. This table has 35,000 to 50,000 clones, 80% to 90% appearing once. Concerning this clone: Its specificity is unknown.

Sequences were derived from CD4+ or CD8+ T cells sorted from blood, sampled in a trial of the OX40 agonist ivuxolimab. The TCR originated in an adult with an advanced solid tumor such as melanoma, head and neck, liver or kidney cancer. The chain links TRBV19 to TRBJ2-2; perhaps TRBD2 as D (5 bases). The chain's CDR3 is CASSSIGGRRTVTGELFF. CDR3 nucleotide sequence: TGTGCCAGTAGTTCGATCGGAGGTCGGCGCACGGTGACCGGGGAGCTGTTTTTT.